This T cell receptor beta chain stems from a study of cytomegalovirus exposure and HLA in healthy donors (dated by TCRdb to the late 2010s). In the study overall: A later analysis indicated that the 120 or so validation repertoires were generated on the platform also employed for the approximately 700 repertoires of the first cohort. High-throughput TCR immunosequencing, statistical association of individual TCRs with disease status, and machine learning were combined to predict cytomegalovirus infection status. The study aimed to test whether signatures of past pathogen exposure could be identified by cataloging public T cell receptors. Besides the first cohort of roughly 700 subjects, a separate validation cohort made up of over 100 different subjects was used.

Including the terminal cysteine and phenylalanine, the CDR3 comprises 13 residues. Here the CDR3 DNA is all that survives: 39 bases in frame from base 1. V loses 6 bases of germline sequence and J loses 2 bases, and the interval between the two ends is 10 bases. The germline V gene specifies MNHEY as CDR1 and SVGAGI as CDR2. On this clone: Its antigen is currently not known. No much larger clone is present one base from it, and per-base qualities are unavailable.

The donors were included in the validation cohort of around 120 subjects, a group kept apart from the approximately 650-subject first cohort. Libraries were built with the immunoSEQ multiplex PCR assay. The published analysis was carried out like this. A statistical classification framework was built for diagnosing cytomegalovirus status from the catalog of TCR beta chain sequences. Drawn from immuneACCESS, this table holds only the in-frame rearrangements with V and J called that TCRdb kept. Clones are partly lost; checked studies trace under half to an unresolved V gene and leave the rest unexplained. V and J calls plus clone size are reproduced from that table; the DNA served to infer D and trimming. The sample table contains more than 130,000 clones; only one count was recorded for 85% to 90% of them. Of the sample, almost 8% falls within the top ten clones. General findings and caveats noted by the study authors: A later analysis found that TCRs clustered in the first cohort also tended to co-occur in the roughly 120 validation repertoires, with approximately 94% of cluster scores above 0. A later analysis lacked HLA typing for the validation cohort, so it scored co-occurrence in that cohort across all 120 repertoires. The classifier was reported to diagnose cytomegalovirus status with high specificity and sensitivity in both the original cohort and the validation cohort. Most TCR sequences were seen in very few donors, while some public TCRs were found in many individuals. In vitro tests confirmed that three of the cytomegalovirus-associated TCR beta chains recognize cytomegalovirus antigens. The authors suggested that the approach could potentially be extended to other disease states and immunological phenotypes. In the study, 150 to 200 TCR beta chains were listed as associated with cytomegalovirus.

The chain was built from TRBV6-5 and TRBJ2-5; the best D guess is TRBD1, with 6 bases matching. This TCR was recovered from a woman aged 18-29 years in good health and CMV-seropositive. The sample comprised PBMCs. The bases are TGTGCCAGCAGCCGGACAGTTCAAGAGACCCAGTACTTC. Its translation is CASSRTVQETQYF.